These 13 T cell receptor beta chains were sequenced from one sample in a study of T cell repertoires in cytomegalovirus infection. TCRdb ran MiXCR on the reads and lists one entry per CDR3 protein. This sample has 480,000 or so distinct CDR3 sequences, with about 11% found just once. Input material: PBMCs. The receptors shown here come from a human donor in good health (CMV status not recorded). Some clones in this sample may be carry-over from other donors' samples.

Of note for this clonotype: This sequence may be a read error, since a much larger clone differs from it by one base. The CDR3 loop is CASSPWTQQPQHF. CDR3 sequence (DNA): TGTGCCAGCAGCCCATGGACCCAGCAGCCCCAGCATTTT. The chain carries TRBV7-2 and TRBJ1-5, with no clear D. Germline assignment: CDR1 SGHTA and CDR2 FQGNSA. This CDR3 comprises 13 residues. Trimming shortened V by 5 bases and J by 7 bases, and 12 bases separated the two germline ends.

This clonotype has a count of ten or more. V usage is TRBV19 and J usage is TRBJ1-5; D remains ambiguous. V lost 2 bases and J lost 4, with 9 bases in between. Germline values: CDR1 LNHDA, CDR2 SQIVND (reference sequence). This CDR3 is 14 amino acids long. CDR3 amino acids: CASSISGDNQPQHF. As DNA, the CDR3 is TGTGCCAGTAGTATATCTGGGGATAATCAGCCCCAGCATTTT.

This clonotype has at least ten counts. The chain has TRBV12-3 or TRBV12-4 and TRBJ1-1; D not certain. This CDR3 has 13 residues. The V and J ends lost 4 bases and 3 bases respectively, with 9 bases between them. CDR3 loop: CASSSGWDTEAFF. The DNA of the CDR3 is TGTGCCAGCAGTTCGGGCTGGGACACTGAAGCTTTCTTT.

This clonotype showed up many times. This sequence joins TRBV27 and TRBJ1-6; 10 bases map to TRBD1. V was clipped by 5 bases and J by 6 bases; unmatched bases: 7. The CDR3 has 16 amino acids. Per germline, CDR1 MNHEY and CDR2 SMNVEV (reference sequence). This CDR3 reads CASSPLTGGFNSPLHF. As DNA, the CDR3 is TGTGCCAGCAGTCCCTTGACAGGGGGCTTTAATTCACCCCTCCACTTT.

This clonotype was counted a few times. V and J are TRBV29-1 and TRBJ1-3; D ambiguous. Between the trimmed V and J ends, which lost 5 bases and 0 bases, there was a span of 8 bases. Germline assignment: CDR1 SQVTM and CDR2 ANQGSEA. CDR3 size: 13 residues. The CDR3 DNA sequence: TGCAGCGTTACGGTAGACTCTGGAAACACCATATATTTT. Its protein is CSVTVDSGNTIYF.

The sample holds many counts of this clonotype. The V and J genes are TRBV12-3 or TRBV12-4 and TRBJ2-2; D unresolved. V dropped 6 bases and J dropped 6 bases, with 17 bases sitting between them. CDR3 size: 15 residues. The CDR3 bases are TGTGCCAGCAGCCTCCAAGTGAGTGGAGCCGGGGAGCTGTTTTTT. Its translation: CASSLQVSGAGELFF.

This clonotype showed up many times. The CDR3 sequence: CASSQGHLGYGYTF. The DNA for the CDR3 is TGTGCCAGCAGCCAGGGACACCTTGGCTATGGCTACACCTTC. The J gene is TRBJ1-2, the V gene TRBV7-2, with a possible D match to TRBD1 (6 bases). Germline lookup yields CDR1 SGHTA and CDR2 FQGNSA. This CDR3 has 14 amino acids. Trimming removed 5 bases at V and 4 bases at J, with 14 bases between.

This clonotype turned up a few times. The CDR3, as DNA: TGTGCCAGCAGGGTTACAGGGAAGTATGGCTACACCTTC. This codes for CASRVTGKYGYTF. V and J are TRBV5-4 and TRBJ1-2; a weak D match, TRBD1 (6 bases). This CDR3 region has 13 residues. Trimming shortened V by 5 bases and J by 5 bases, and 13 bases separated the two germline ends. Germline V gene lookup returns CDR1 SGHNT and CDR2 YYREEE (reference sequence).

V usage is TRBV5-5 and J usage is TRBJ2-5; 7 nucleotides agree with TRBD2. The V gene's germline CDR1 is SGHKS and CDR2 YYEKEE (reference sequence). J gave up 5 bases and V 1 base, and 8 bases lay outside the gene matches. The CDR3 spans 15 residues. The CDR3 is CASSLQLAEVETQYF. The CDR3 DNA reads TGTGCCAGCAGCTTGCAGCTAGCGGAGGTGGAGACCCAGTACTTC.

This clonotype appeared many times. The chain recombines TRBV6-5 with TRBJ2-7; 10 nucleotides agree with TRBD2. This CDR3 is 15 amino acids long. The V gene end was trimmed by 5 bases and the J gene end by 0 bases; junction bases not matched to a gene: 4. CDR1 is MNHEY, CDR2 SVGAGI, per germline. This CDR3 reads CASSNSGGSSYEQYF. The DNA for the CDR3 is TGTGCCAGCAGTAATAGCGGGGGGTCCTCCTACGAGCAGTACTTC.

This clonotype showed up many times. V and J are TRBV29-1 and TRBJ2-2, with D perhaps given as TRBD1 or TRBD2 (6 bases each). The CDR3 is made up of 14 amino acids. CDR1 and CDR2 (germline): SQVTM, ANQGSEA. The V end lost 3 bases, the J end lost 5 bases, and 13 bases lay between the germline ends. DNA for the CDR3: TGCAGCGTTGATTCGGGGGCCCGGACCGGGGAGCTGTTTTTT. As protein: CSVDSGARTGELFF.

This clonotype was recorded at least ten times. V usage is TRBV7-8 and J usage is TRBJ2-2, with D possibly being TRBD2 (7 bases). Germline lookup yields CDR1 SGHVS and CDR2 FQNEAQ. The CDR3 contains 16 residues. Trimming shortened V by 4 bases and J by 2 bases, and 14 bases separated the two germline ends. The CDR3 sequence is CASSSAAGANTGELFF. The CDR3 region has the DNA TGTGCCAGCAGCTCCGCTGCGGGGGCTAACACCGGGGAGCTGTTTTTT.

Ten or more counts support this clonotype. This sequence joins TRBV27 and TRBJ2-5, with D unresolved. Germline-derived CDR1 and CDR2 are MNHEY and SMNVEV (reference sequence). There are 13 residues in the CDR3. V was clipped by 4 bases and J by 1 base, with 7 bases between them. Written as DNA, the CDR3 is TGTGCCAGCAGTTCATGGACCCAAGAGACCCAGTACTTC. Protein product: CASSSWTQETQYF.